The 22 T cell receptor beta chains below were found in one sample sequenced in a study of shared clonotypes between healthy human individuals. Repertoires were generated with immunoSEQ multiplex PCR, while TCRdb's copy carries only in-frame clones and drops some. Here the sample spans a few hundred thousand clones, around 77% being singletons. Sequencing was done on a sample of PBMCs. The receptors shown here come from a woman aged 40 to 50 in good health. Some clones in this sample may be carry-over from other donors' samples.

The genes are TRBV29-1 and TRBJ2-1; D remains unclear. The length of the CDR3 is 11 residues. CDR1 and CDR2 from the germline V gene are SQVTM and ANQGSEA. The CDR3 DNA sequence: TGCAGTGAAGAACGGATCGGCGAGCAGTTCTTC. This gives the protein CSEERIGEQFF.

The rearrangement links TRBV7-3 to TRBJ2-3, with 8 bases aligning to TRBD2. Germline V CDR1 and CDR2: SGHTA, FQGTGA. V lost 6 bases, J lost 1 base, and 6 bases stayed unmatched. The CDR3 runs to 15 residues. The CDR3, as DNA: TGTGCCAGCAGGCGAGCGGGAGTGGGCACAGATACGCAGTATTTT. As protein: CASRRAGVGTDTQYF.

Here the CDR3 DNA reads TGTGCCTGGTCCAGGGGGCTTGTCTCCGAGCAGTACTTC. Its protein product is CAWSRGLVSEQYF. J is TRBJ2-7 and V is TRBV30, with TRBD1 matching over 8 bases. The CDR3 runs to 13 residues. V lost 5 bases and J lost 6; bases outside the gene matches: 9. Germline loops: CDR1 GTSNPN, CDR2 SVGIG (reference sequence).

V and J are TRBV28 and TRBJ2-1; D remains unclear. Germline assignment: CDR1 MDHEN and CDR2 SYDVKM. V lost 8 bases to trimming and J lost 9 bases, with 11 bases between them. CDR3 length equals 11 residues. The CDR3, as DNA: TGTGCCAGCCAATCCCCCGCTGAGCAGTTCTTC. Translation gives CASQSPAEQFF. The variable domain in full, with the rest retrieved from reference TRBV28 and TRBJ2-1, is DVKVTQSSRYLVKRTGEKVFLECVQDMDHENMFWYRQDPGLGLRLIYFSYDVKMKEKGDIPEGYSVSREKKERFSLILESASTNQTSMYLCASQSPAEQFFGPGTRLTVL.

This clone appeared a single time. This chain joins TRBV6-1 and TRBJ1-3; D is ambiguous. The V end lost 4 bases, the J end lost 0 bases, and 7 bases lay between the germline ends. CDR1 and CDR2 from the germline V gene are MNHNS and SASEGT. The CDR3 runs 14 residues. The CDR3 reads CASSAGFSGNTIYF. Written as DNA, the CDR3 is TGTGCCAGCAGTGCCGGATTCTCTGGAAACACCATATATTTT.

This clone was seen more than once but under ten times. This chain links TRBV28 with TRBJ1-2; D is unclear. Per germline, CDR1 MDHEN and CDR2 SYDVKM. This CDR3 contains 13 residues. V dropped 4 bases and J dropped 2 bases, with 8 bases sitting between them. The CDR3 sequence is CASSSQMNYGYTF. Here the CDR3 DNA reads TGTGCCAGCAGTTCTCAAATGAACTATGGCTACACCTTC.

This sequence joins TRBV28 and TRBJ2-5, with D perhaps matching TRBD1 (10 bases). V lost 5 bases and J 4 bases, leaving 29 bases between the germline ends. This CDR3 has 19 amino acids. Per germline, CDR1 MDHEN and CDR2 SYDVKM. DNA of the CDR3: TGTGCCAGCAGTCTCGACAGGGGGCGTTTTAGCGGGAGCTCAGAGACCCAGTACTTC. Amino acid sequence: CASSLDRGRFSGSSETQYF.

A remark on this clone: With a far larger clone one base away, a read error is the likely cause. The V call is TRBV28, the J call TRBJ1-4; 7 bases line up with TRBD1. The CDR3 consists of 13 residues. CDR1 and CDR2 (germline): MDHEN, SYDVKM. CDR3 bases: TGTGCCAGCCACCAGGGGGGGGATGAAAAACTGCTTTTT. Translated, it gives CASHQGGDEKLLF.

J is TRBJ2-3 and V is TRBV19, with 9 bases aligning to TRBD2. V trimming: 8 bases; J trimming: 3 bases; junction bases outside the gene matches: 9. This CDR3 comprises 15 residues. CDR1 is LNHDA, CDR2 SQIVND, per germline (reference sequence). The CDR3 DNA reads TGTGCCAGTGGCCAGATGGCGGGAGGGACAGATACGCAGTATTTT. Protein sequence: CASGQMAGGTDTQYF.

The chain couples TRBV19 to TRBJ2-3; D remains ambiguous. Looked up from germline, CDR1 is LNHDA and CDR2 is SQIVND (reference sequence). V lost 11 bases, J lost 1 base, and 13 bases lay in between. This CDR3 spans 13 amino acids. The CDR3 here is CARNRLCTDTQYF. In nucleotides, the CDR3 is TGTGCCCGCAACCGCTTATGCACAGATACGCAGTATTTT.

On this clone itself: This is likely an artifact of a read error, given a far larger clone one base away. This specimen includes other DNA sequences encoding the same CDR3. The rearrangement joins TRBV18 to TRBJ2-1, with 8 bases that match TRBD2. Germline CDR1 and CDR2: KGHSH and LQKENI. With 6 bases clipped from V and 9 bases from J, the junction kept 13 bases outside the gene matches. The CDR3 length is 15 residues. CDR3 sequence (DNA): TGTGCCAGCTCGACATCTAGCGGGCCGGTGGGTGAGCAGTTCTTC. This encodes CASSTSSGPVGEQFF.

J is TRBJ2-3 and V is TRBV7-2, with TRBD2 matching over 11 bases. J gave up 4 bases and V 3 bases, and 3 bases lay outside the gene matches. The CDR3 consists of 15 residues. Looked up from germline, CDR1 is SGHTA and CDR2 is FQGNSA. CDR3 nucleotides: TGTGCCAGCAGCTTCCGGACTAGCGGGCCAGATACGCAGTATTTT. Its protein product is CASSFRTSGPDTQYF.

This clone occurred a few times. The missing conserved phenylalanine or tryptophan at the end of this CDR3 makes a read error likely. The chain joins TRBV5-1 to TRBJ2-7; TRBD2 might be the D (6 bases). The CDR3 loop spans 14 amino acids. CDR1 and CDR2 from the germline V gene are SGHRS and YFSETQ. The V gene lost 0 bases and the J gene lost 5 bases, with 12 bases spanning the gap. In DNA, the CDR3 is TGCGCCAGCAGCTTGGAGGGACTCGGGGACGAGCAGTACCTC. As protein: CASSLEGLGDEQYL.

V gene TRBV30 combines with J gene TRBJ2-2; D is ambiguous. CDR1 and CDR2 from the germline V gene are GTSNPN and SVGIG (reference sequence). V dropped 5 bases and J dropped 5 bases, with 6 bases sitting between them. This CDR3 comprises 11 residues. CDR3 in DNA: TGTGCCTGGGGGCAGACCGGGGAGCTGTTTTTT. This gives the protein CAWGQTGELFF.

As concerns this clone: The junction does not match germline at one end; this may be a read error. The chain uses TRBV2 and TRBJ1-5; no reliable D call. The CDR3 loop spans 13 amino acids. Germline CDR1 SNHLY, CDR2 FYNNEI. As DNA, the CDR3 is TGTGCCAGCGGTGACCGGGGAAGTCAGCCCCAGCATTTT. It is translated as CASGDRGSQPQHF.

This clone was counted between two and nine times. The chain joins TRBV30 to TRBJ2-7, with 13 bases identical to TRBD2. The germline V gene encodes CDR1 GTSNPN and CDR2 SVGIG (reference sequence). With 3 bases clipped from V and 2 bases from J, the junction kept 7 bases outside the gene matches. This CDR3 comprises 16 residues. The CDR3 loop is CAWRAGTSGITYEQYF. In DNA form, the CDR3 reads TGTGCCTGGAGAGCGGGGACTAGCGGGATAACCTACGAGCAGTACTTC.

For this clone: The sample has other DNA sequences that encode this CDR3 too. The chain carries TRBV6-5 and TRBJ2-2; 7 bases align to TRBD1. Germline assignment: CDR1 MNHEY and CDR2 SVGAGI. The V and J ends lost 6 bases and 6 bases, in that order; junction bases with no gene match: 7. The CDR3 loop spans 14 amino acids. The CDR3, as DNA: TGTGCCAGCAGCCGTGACAGGGTGGCCGGGGAGCTGTTTTTT. Protein sequence: CASSRDRVAGELFF.

The chain has TRBV25-1 and TRBJ2-3; no reliable D call. The CDR3 length is 11 residues. The germline gives CDR1 MGHDK, CDR2 SYGVNS. Trimming stripped 7 bases from V and 0 bases from J, with 2 bases between. The CDR3 loop reads CASTSTDTQYF. CDR3 sequence (DNA): TGTGCCAGCACTAGCACAGATACGCAGTATTTT.

Note on this clone: The sample has other DNA sequences that encode this CDR3 too. J is TRBJ1-3 and V is TRBV30, with D possibly TRBD1 on 5 matching bases. V was shortened by 1 base and J by 4 bases, with 11 bases between the two germline ends. Germline V gene data show CDR1 as GTSNPN and CDR2 as SVGIG (reference sequence). The CDR3 is 14 residues long. The CDR3 nucleotides read TGTGCCTGGAGTGAGAGGGGATCGGGAAACACCATATATTTT. This translates into CAWSERGSGNTIYF.

The J gene is TRBJ2-7, the V gene TRBV11-2, with TRBD1 matching 9 bases. This CDR3 has 13 residues. The germline V gene encodes CDR1 SGHAT and CDR2 FQNNGV. Trimming at V came to 5 bases and at J to 6 bases, leaving 5 bases not matched to a gene. CDR3 amino acids: CASSTGQGLEQYF. The CDR3 bases are TGTGCCAGCAGCACGGGACAGGGCCTCGAGCAGTACTTC.

This clone was observed a few times. The chain carries TRBV19 and TRBJ1-1; weak D call: TRBD1 (5 bases). The CDR3 sequence is 15 residues long. Germline V gene lookup returns CDR1 LNHDA and CDR2 SQIVND (reference sequence). V lost 3 bases and J 3 bases, leaving 14 bases between the germline ends. The CDR3 coding sequence is TGTGCCAGTAGTATGTATGGGACGGGATACACTGAAGCTTTCTTT. Translation gives CASSMYGTGYTEAFF. The full variable domain, completed using reference TRBV19 and TRBJ1-1, is DGGITQSPKYLFRKEGQNVTLSCEQNLNHDAMYWYRQDPGQGLRLIYYSQIVNDFQKGDIAEGYSVSREKKESFPLTVTSAQKNPTAFYLCASSMYGTGYTEAFFGQGTRLTVV.

CDR3 sequence: CASKGGTWNEQFF. In nucleotides, the CDR3 is TGTGCCAGCAAGGGCGGGACGTGGAATGAGCAGTTCTTC. The chain employs TRBV28 and TRBJ2-1; tentative D call: TRBD2 (6 bases). The CDR3 totals 13 residues. Per the germline V gene, CDR1 is MDHEN and CDR2 is SYDVKM. Trimming removed 7 bases from V and 7 bases from J, with 14 bases in between.